These T cell receptor beta chains were read from a single sample in a study of glioma-infiltrating T cells after dendritic cell vaccination. Method: immunoSEQ multiplex PCR; TCRdb's copy keeps in-frame clones and lacks some. This table holds roughly 85,000 clones, about 85% found once. The material was blood, obtained after dendritic cell vaccination. All receptors come from a human donor with glioblastoma. Both conserved end residues are part of each CDR3. Each record gives: V gene, clone size, J gene, CDR3 protein. A row's size may be missing; if present it is once, few, many or a size class.

v_gene: TRBV18
abundance: once
j_gene: TRBJ2-7
CDR3aa: CASSPPGQGAYEQYF

v_gene: TRBV6-4
abundance: -
j_gene: TRBJ2-6
CDR3aa: CASSDGQGASGANVLTF

v_gene: TRBV5-1
abundance: -
j_gene: TRBJ2-6
CDR3aa: CASSLGAVSGANVLTF

v_gene: TRBV19
abundance: -
j_gene: TRBJ2-7
CDR3aa: CASSIVGRVHEQYF

v_gene: TRBV19
abundance: -
j_gene: TRBJ1-1
CDR3aa: CASSTPGFAEAFF

v_gene: TRBV7-2
abundance: few
j_gene: TRBJ2-3
CDR3aa: CASSTRAAPITDTQYF

v_gene: TRBV7-2
abundance: -
j_gene: TRBJ2-7
CDR3aa: CASSERTSGRWYEQYF

v_gene: TRBV4-3
abundance: -
j_gene: TRBJ1-5
CDR3aa: CASSQVGNQPQHF

v_gene: TRBV11-2
abundance: few
j_gene: TRBJ2-7
CDR3aa: CASSLVGQQGRSYEQYF

v_gene: TRBV9
abundance: -
j_gene: TRBJ1-2
CDR3aa: CASSPDRGKNGGYTF

v_gene: TRBV10-3
abundance: -
j_gene: TRBJ1-6
CDR3aa: CAISVTGTGPSPLHF

v_gene: TRBV7-3
abundance: -
j_gene: TRBJ2-1
CDR3aa: CASSPTSGANNEQFF

v_gene: TRBV21-1
abundance: -
j_gene: TRBJ1-2
CDR3aa: CASSRVQGSNYGYTF

v_gene: TRBV25-1
abundance: -
j_gene: TRBJ2-7
CDR3aa: CASSNRGTGDSYEQYF

v_gene: TRBV4-1
abundance: -
j_gene: TRBJ1-1
CDR3aa: CASSQPQGVTEAFF

v_gene: TRBV7-3
abundance: -
j_gene: TRBJ2-7
CDR3aa: CASSLSRGSYEQYF

v_gene: TRBV9
abundance: -
j_gene: TRBJ1-3
CDR3aa: CASSVGPMSSGNTIYF

v_gene: TRBV7-2
abundance: -
j_gene: TRBJ2-3
CDR3aa: CASSFSPPGTDTQYF

v_gene: TRBV4-1
abundance: -
j_gene: TRBJ1-2
CDR3aa: CASSQAGSYQGYGYTF

v_gene: TRBV6-5
abundance: -
j_gene: TRBJ1-2
CDR3aa: CASRQKWDSLGGYTF

v_gene: TRBV28
abundance: -
j_gene: TRBJ2-7
CDR3aa: CASSQGRGISDAQYF

v_gene: TRBV25-1
abundance: -
j_gene: TRBJ2-7
CDR3aa: CASSVGGALYEQYF

v_gene: TRBV7-3
abundance: once
j_gene: TRBJ2-3
CDR3aa: CASSLQGAGDTQYF